Within the sample, the clone carrying this T cell receptor beta chain is medium-sized. Its cognate antigen is unknown. The data are from a study of cytomegalovirus exposure and HLA in healthy donors. Whole-study results and caveats: Some TCR beta chains (more than 150 of them) were listed as cytomegalovirus-associated. Association with HLA alleles at 0.05 false discovery rate was found for around 17,000 TCR beta sequences in a later analysis. Whilst most TCR sequences proved rare, a subset of public TCRs occurred across many donors. In a later analysis, HLA-C alleles had the fewest associated TCRs, DRB1 alleles the most.

The germline V and J ends were trimmed by 2 bases and 1 base, with 12 bases remaining between them. CDR1 MDHEN and CDR2 SYDVKM come from the germline V gene. CDR3 size: 15 residues. Amplification used 60 Vbeta primers and 13 Jbeta primers. Using immunoSEQ multiplex PCR, the repertoire was profiled, and TCRdb retains in-frame clones only, with some absent. The sample has about 35,000 clones, 80% seen once. The sample consisted of PBMCs. V and J are TRBV28 and TRBJ2-7; possible D gene TRBD2, 5 bases. The clonotype originates from a male donor in good health and CMV-seronegative. CDR3 amino acids: CASSLKGGVSYEQYF. CDR3 coding DNA: TGTGCCAGCAGTTTAAAAGGAGGCGTTTCCTACGAGCAGTACTTC. Full variable domain (missing parts from reference TRBV28 and TRBJ2-7): DVKVTQSSRYLVKRTGEKVFLECVQDMDHENMFWYRQDPGLGLRLIYFSYDVKMKEKGDIPEGYSVSREKKERFSLILESASTNQTSMYLCASSLKGGVSYEQYFGPGTRLTVT.